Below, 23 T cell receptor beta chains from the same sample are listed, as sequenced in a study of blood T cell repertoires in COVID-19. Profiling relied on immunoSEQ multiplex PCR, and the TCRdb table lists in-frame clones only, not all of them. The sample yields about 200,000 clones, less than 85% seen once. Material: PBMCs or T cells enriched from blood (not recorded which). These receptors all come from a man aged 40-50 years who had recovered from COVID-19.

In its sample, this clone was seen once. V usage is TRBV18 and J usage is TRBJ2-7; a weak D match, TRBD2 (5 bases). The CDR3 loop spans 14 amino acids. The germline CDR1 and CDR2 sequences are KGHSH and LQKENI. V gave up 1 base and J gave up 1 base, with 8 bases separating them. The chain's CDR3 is CASSPRGLSYEQYF. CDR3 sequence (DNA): TGTGCCAGCTCACCACGAGGGCTGTCCTACGAGCAGTACTTC.

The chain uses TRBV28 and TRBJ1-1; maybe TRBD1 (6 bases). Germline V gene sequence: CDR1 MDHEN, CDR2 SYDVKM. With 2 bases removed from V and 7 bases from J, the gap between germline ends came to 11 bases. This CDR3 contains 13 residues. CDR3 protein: CASSLQGQGEAFF. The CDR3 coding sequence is TGTGCCAGCAGTTTACAGGGGCAGGGTGAAGCTTTCTTT.

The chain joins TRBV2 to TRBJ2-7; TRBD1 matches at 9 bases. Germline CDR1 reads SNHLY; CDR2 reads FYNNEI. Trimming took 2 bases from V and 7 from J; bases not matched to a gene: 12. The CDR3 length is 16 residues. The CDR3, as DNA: TGTGCCAGCAGTGAAAGGCGGGCGGGACAGGGAAATGAGCAGTACTTC. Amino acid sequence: CASSERRAGQGNEQYF.

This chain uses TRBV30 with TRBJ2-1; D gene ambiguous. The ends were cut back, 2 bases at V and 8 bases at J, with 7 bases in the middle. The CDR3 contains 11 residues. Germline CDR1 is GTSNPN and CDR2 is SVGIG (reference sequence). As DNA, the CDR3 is TGTGCCTGGAGTCGAGTACATGAGCAGTTCTTC. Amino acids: CAWSRVHEQFF.

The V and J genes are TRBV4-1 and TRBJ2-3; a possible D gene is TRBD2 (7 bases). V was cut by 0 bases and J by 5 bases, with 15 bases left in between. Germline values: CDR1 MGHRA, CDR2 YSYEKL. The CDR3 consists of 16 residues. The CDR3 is CASSQDRQGGGDTQYF. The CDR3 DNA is TGCGCCAGCAGCCAAGATCGTCAGGGAGGGGGAGATACGCAGTATTTT.

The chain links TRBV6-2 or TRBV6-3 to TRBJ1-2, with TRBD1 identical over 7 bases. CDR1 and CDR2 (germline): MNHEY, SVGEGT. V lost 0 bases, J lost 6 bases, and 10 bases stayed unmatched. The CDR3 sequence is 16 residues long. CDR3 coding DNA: TGTGCCAGCAGTTACTCGATAATAGGGGGCTTCAATGGCTACACCTTC. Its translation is CASSYSIIGGFNGYTF.

This CDR3 is CASTRTSGKTDTQYF. CDR3 nucleotide sequence: TGTGCCAGTACCCGGACTAGCGGGAAGACAGATACGCAGTATTTT. The rearrangement uses TRBV19 and TRBJ2-3, with TRBD2 matching over 12 bases. Per germline, CDR1 LNHDA and CDR2 SQIVND (reference sequence). The CDR3 is 15 amino acids. Trimming at V came to 7 bases and at J to 3 bases, leaving 5 bases not matched to a gene.

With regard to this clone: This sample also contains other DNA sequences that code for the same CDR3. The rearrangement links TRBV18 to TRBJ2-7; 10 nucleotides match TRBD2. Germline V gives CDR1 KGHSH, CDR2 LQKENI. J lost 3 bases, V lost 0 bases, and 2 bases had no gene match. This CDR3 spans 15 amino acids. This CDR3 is CASSPPASGSYEQYF. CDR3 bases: TGTGCCAGCTCACCACCGGCTAGCGGGAGCTACGAGCAGTACTTC.

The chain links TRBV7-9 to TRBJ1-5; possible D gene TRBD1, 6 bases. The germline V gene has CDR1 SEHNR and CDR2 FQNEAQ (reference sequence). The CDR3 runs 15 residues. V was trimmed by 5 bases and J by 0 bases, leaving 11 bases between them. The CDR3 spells CASSLTGISNQPQHF. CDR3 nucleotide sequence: TGTGCCAGCAGCCTGACAGGAATTAGCAATCAGCCCCAGCATTTT.

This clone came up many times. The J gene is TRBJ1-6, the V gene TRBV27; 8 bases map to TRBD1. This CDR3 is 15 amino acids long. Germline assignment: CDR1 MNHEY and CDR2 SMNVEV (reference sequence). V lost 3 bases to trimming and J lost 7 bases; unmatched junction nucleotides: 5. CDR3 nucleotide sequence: TGTGCCAGCAGTTTGACAGGGGCCTTGAATTCACCCCTCCACTTT. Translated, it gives CASSLTGALNSPLHF.

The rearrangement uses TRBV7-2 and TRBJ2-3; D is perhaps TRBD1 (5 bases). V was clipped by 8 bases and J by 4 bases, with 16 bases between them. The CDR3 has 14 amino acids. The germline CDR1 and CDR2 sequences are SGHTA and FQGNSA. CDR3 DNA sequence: TGTGCCAGCCAGACTGGGGCAGGAGCAGATACGCAGTATTTT. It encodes CASQTGAGADTQYF.

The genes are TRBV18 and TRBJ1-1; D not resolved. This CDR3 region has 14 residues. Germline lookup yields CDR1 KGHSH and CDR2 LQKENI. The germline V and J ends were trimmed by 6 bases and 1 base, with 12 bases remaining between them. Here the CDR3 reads CASSDMLENTEAFF. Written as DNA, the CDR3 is TGTGCCAGCTCCGACATGTTGGAGAACACTGAAGCTTTCTTT. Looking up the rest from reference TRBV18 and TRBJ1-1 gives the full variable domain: NAGVMQNPRHLVRRRGQEARLRCSPMKGHSHVYWYRQLPEEGLKFMVYLQKENIIDESGMPKERFSAEFPKEGPSILRIQQVVRGDSAAYFCASSDMLENTEAFFGQGTRLTVV.

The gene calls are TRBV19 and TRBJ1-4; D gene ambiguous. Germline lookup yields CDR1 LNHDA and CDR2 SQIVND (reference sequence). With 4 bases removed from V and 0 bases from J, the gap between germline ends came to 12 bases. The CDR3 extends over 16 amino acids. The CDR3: CASSRLEFTTNEKLFF. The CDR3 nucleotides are TGTGCCAGTAGTAGACTGGAATTTACAACTAATGAAAAACTGTTTTTT.

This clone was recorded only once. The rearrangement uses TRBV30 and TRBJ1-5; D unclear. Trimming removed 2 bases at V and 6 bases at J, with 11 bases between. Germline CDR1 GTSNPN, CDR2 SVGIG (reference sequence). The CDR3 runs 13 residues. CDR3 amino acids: CAWSTAEGQPQHF. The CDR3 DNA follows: TGTGCCTGGAGTACGGCGGAGGGTCAGCCCCAGCATTTT.

Here the CDR3 reads CASSLPNQDTQYF. CDR3 in DNA: TGTGCCAGCAGTTTGCCTAACCAAGATACGCAGTATTTT. J is TRBJ2-3 and V is TRBV12-3 or TRBV12-4; unclear D gene. The V gene lost 3 bases and the J gene lost 5 bases, with 9 bases spanning the gap. The CDR3 runs to 13 residues.

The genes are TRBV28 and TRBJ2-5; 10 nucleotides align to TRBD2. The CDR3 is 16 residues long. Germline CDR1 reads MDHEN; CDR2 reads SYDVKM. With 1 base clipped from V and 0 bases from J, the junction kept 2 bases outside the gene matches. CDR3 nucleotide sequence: TGTGCCAGCAGTTTATTTCTAGCGGGAGACCAAGAGACCCAGTACTTC. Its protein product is CASSLFLAGDQETQYF. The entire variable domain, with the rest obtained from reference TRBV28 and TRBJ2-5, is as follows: DVKVTQSSRYLVKRTGEKVFLECVQDMDHENMFWYRQDPGLGLRLIYFSYDVKMKEKGDIPEGYSVSREKKERFSLILESASTNQTSMYLCASSLFLAGDQETQYFGPGTRLLVL.

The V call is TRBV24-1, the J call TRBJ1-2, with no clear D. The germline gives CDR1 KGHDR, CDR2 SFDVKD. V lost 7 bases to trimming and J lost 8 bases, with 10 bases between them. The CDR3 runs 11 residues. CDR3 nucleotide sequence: TGTGCCACCAGCAACTACGGGGGCTACACCTTC. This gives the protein CATSNYGGYTF.

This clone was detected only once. DNA of the CDR3: TGTGCCAGCAGCGTATCGGTGGACAGCTCTAACTATGGCTACACCTTC. Translating it yields CASSVSVDSSNYGYTF. The V gene is TRBV9, the J gene TRBJ1-2; D may be TRBD1 (6 bases). Germline V CDR1 and CDR2: SGDLS, YYNGEE. This CDR3 region has 16 residues. Trimming pared 1 base from V and 0 bases from J, leaving 13 bases between.

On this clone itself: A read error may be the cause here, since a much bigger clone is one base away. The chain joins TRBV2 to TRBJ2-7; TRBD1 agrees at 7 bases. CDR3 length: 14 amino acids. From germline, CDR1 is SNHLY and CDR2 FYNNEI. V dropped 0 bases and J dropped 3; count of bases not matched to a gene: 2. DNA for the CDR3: TGTGCCAGCAGTGAAGCCGGGACAGACTACGAGCAGTACTTC. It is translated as CASSEAGTDYEQYF. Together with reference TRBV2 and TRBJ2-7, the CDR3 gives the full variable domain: EPEVTQTPSHQVTQMGQEVILRCVPISNHLYFYWYRQILGQKVEFLVSFYNNEISEKSEIFDDQFSVERPDGSNFTLKIRSTKLEDSAMYFCASSEAGTDYEQYFGPGTRLTVT.

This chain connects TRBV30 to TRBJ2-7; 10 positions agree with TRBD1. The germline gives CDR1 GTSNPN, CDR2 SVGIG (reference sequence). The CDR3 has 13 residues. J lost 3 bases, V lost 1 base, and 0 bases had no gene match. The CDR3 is CAWSGTGGYEQYF. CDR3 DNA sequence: TGTGCCTGGAGTGGGACAGGGGGCTACGAGCAGTACTTC.

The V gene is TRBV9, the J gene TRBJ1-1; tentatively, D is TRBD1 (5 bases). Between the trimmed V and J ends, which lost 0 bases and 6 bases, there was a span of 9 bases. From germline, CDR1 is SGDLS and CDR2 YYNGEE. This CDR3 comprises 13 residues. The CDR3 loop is CASSVAGSSEAFF. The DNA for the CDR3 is TGTGCCAGCAGCGTAGCAGGGTCTTCTGAAGCTTTCTTT.

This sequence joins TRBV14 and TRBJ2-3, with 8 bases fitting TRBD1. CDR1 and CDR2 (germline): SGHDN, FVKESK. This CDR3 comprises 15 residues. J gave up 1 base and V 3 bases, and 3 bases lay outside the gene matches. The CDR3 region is CASSQGQAGTDTQYF. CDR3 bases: TGTGCCAGCAGCCAGGGACAGGCTGGCACAGATACGCAGTATTTT.

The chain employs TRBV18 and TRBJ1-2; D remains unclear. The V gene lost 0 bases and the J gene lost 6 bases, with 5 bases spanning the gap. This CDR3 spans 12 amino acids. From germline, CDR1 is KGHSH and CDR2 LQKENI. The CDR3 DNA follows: TGTGCCAGCTCACCACCGTCCGATGGCTACACCTTC. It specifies CASSPPSDGYTF.